This TCR beta chain was observed in a study of long-term antiretroviral therapy in people with HIV (dated by TCRdb to between 2021 and 2024). For the study in its entirety: The earliest samples were collected approximately a decade before the 2015 WHO recommendation for immediate ART, a period when ART was typically delayed until CD4 counts fell. Among the roughly 30 participants with HIV, around 10 were female. Test extractions of a monoclonal T-cell line alongside some 36 polyclonal samples showed no cross-contamination during QIAcube processing. A retrospective serial study tested whether changes in peripheral blood TRB repertoire composition and diversity were associated with ART initiation and durable HIV suppression. The cohort contributed roughly 200 cryopreserved PBMC samples from about 29 adults with confirmed HIV infection, collected serially over a mean of around 6 years (range 1-12). The paper's findings and limits, for the study overall: Because pre-ART samples had limited cell numbers, profiling was done on unsorted PBMC rather than on sorted CD4+ and CD8+ T cells. Inferences about post-ART repertoire changes are limited because no data were available on ART adherence, viral resistance or therapy changes. The samples span the years 2004 to 2017, and the ART regimens used may be less effective than current regimens. Compared with controls, HIV repertoires had narrower CDR3 length ranges, and the network structure pointed to an antigen-experienced repertoire that shifted only slightly toward naive after ART. Expanded TRB clones identified before ART initiation dominated the repertoire across all time points, though the dominance fluctuated and decreased in many PLHIV after ART. Owing to limited PBMC availability, only the TCR beta chain was sequenced, without alpha chain pairing. A significant increase in TRB diversity was found to be associated with ART initiation, although TRB diversity was observed to remain significantly below that of transplant donor controls even after long-term ART.

The immunoSEQ hsTCRB v3.0 assay was used at survey level resolution for TRB variable region sequencing. TRB sequencing targeted a depth of about 40,000-55,000 T-cell genomes per sample. An Illumina MiSeq with a v3 150-cycle kit was used to sequence the pooled TRB libraries. On the authors' methods: Repertoire analysis was performed in R inside a reproducible Nextflow workflow that covered QC, data transformation and analysis. LymphoSeq2, an R package for exploring AIRR-Seq data, was used to implement custom analyses. A few samples yielding fewer than 5000 total TRB sequences were excluded, leaving 150 to 200 analyzed HIV repertoires. Of the 188 retained HIV repertoires, 55 to 60 were collected before and around 130 after ART initiation. Each repertoire was downsampled to 5000 TRB nucleotide sequences, and summary statistics were averaged across 100 downsampling iterations. Only TRB sequences with CDR3 regions of at least seven amino acids were retained for analysis. Diversity was measured with a Shannon entropy-derived clonality score and the Gini coefficient. Repertoire networks linked the top 5000 CDR3 amino acid sequences whenever two sequences differed by an edit distance of one. Antigen specificity groups and MHC restriction were predicted for TRB CDR3 amino acid sequences with GLIPH2. Known CMV, EBV, HIV or tissue antigen associations were flagged by matching CDR3 amino acid sequences against VDJdb and McPAS-TCR. Pre-ART, post-ART and control groups were compared with Wilcoxon signed-rank tests and Holm-Bonferroni correction. In its TCRdb copy, this immuneACCESS table keeps in-frame sequences only and misses some clones. Where compared with another copy, unresolved V genes explain less than half of these, and the others have no known cause. The V and J calls and clone size come from that table; D and trimming were worked out from the DNA. A total of about 24,000 clones appear in this sample, approximately 86% of them only once. Of the sample, about 8.7% is held by the ten largest clones.

Worth noting for this clone: No antigen is known for it. No base quality information exists; no much larger clone differs at one position.

CDR1 and CDR2 are drawn from the germline V gene (reference sequence): SGHAT, FQDESV. A distance of 15 bases separates the germline ends of V and J, which lose 3 bases and 3 bases respectively. The CDR3 contains 17 residues, cysteine and phenylalanine counted. Just the 51-base CDR3 DNA is kept, in frame starting at base 1. Inclusion was restricted to participants for whom at least one PBMC sample before ART initiation and at least two post-ART samples were available. Every participant with HIV received treatment in the United States of America. Before DNA extraction, cryopreserved samples containing about 0.95-10 million PBMC were thawed and washed. At the time of the earliest PBMC sample, participants with HIV were aged between roughly 20 and 55 years. PBMC samples from each participant spanned 1-4 timepoints before ART initiation and 2-8 timepoints after ART initiation, with a median of 7 samples. For every participant, serial HIV viral load, CD4+ T-cell count, ART history and demographic data were obtained. Using a Qiagen kit on a QIAcube, genomic DNA was extracted from unsorted PBMC, with samples processed in batches of 12.

The receptor's source is a man over 45 with HIV. Sequences were derived from unsorted PBMCs, sampled 1.8 years before starting antiretroviral therapy. The chain is assembled from TRBV11-1 and TRBJ2-6, and perhaps TRBD2 as D gene, on 7 matching bases. The CDR3: CASSFGGSRGGANVLTF. DNA sequence: TGTGCCAGCAGCTTCGGCGGGAGCAGGGGTGGGGCCAACGTCCTGACTTTC.